Listed below are T cell receptor beta chains from one sample, sequenced in a study of shared clonotypes between healthy human individuals. Repertoires were generated with immunoSEQ multiplex PCR, while TCRdb's copy carries only in-frame clones and drops some. The sample lists over 750,000 clones, around 96% occurring once. What was sequenced was naive CD8+ T cells sorted from blood. These receptors originate from a young man in good health. Both conserved end residues are part of each CDR3. A D gene is named only where the DNA matches it firmly. Clone size is stated in some rows and not others, as once, few, many or a class when expanded.

d_call	j_call	clone_size	v_call	cdr3_nt	cdr3_aa
TRBD2	TRBJ2-3	-	TRBV10-1	TGCGCCAGCAGTGAGTCAGCGGGAACTAGCACAGATACGCAGTATTTT	CASSESAGTSTDTQYF
-	TRBJ2-1	-	TRBV5-1	TGCGCCAGCAGCTTTATGAAGAGCTCCTACAATGAGCAGTTCTTC	CASSFMKSSYNEQFF
-	TRBJ1-1	-	TRBV15	TGTGCCACCAGCTTTCCTACCACAGGGACTGAAGCTTTCTTT	CATSFPTTGTEAFF
-	TRBJ1-2	-	TRBV28	TGTGCCAGCAGTTTACTCAGGAAGGGCTATGGCTACACCTTC	CASSLLRKGYGYTF
TRBD1	TRBJ2-7	-	TRBV30	TGTGCCTGGAGTCCTGGGACAGGGGGTTTAGGTTACGAGCAGTACTTC	CAWSPGTGGLGYEQYF
-	TRBJ1-5	once	TRBV4-3	TGCGCCAGCAGCCAAGATTTTGGGACATACTATCAGCCCCAGCATTTT	CASSQDFGTYYQPQHF
TRBD2	TRBJ2-1	-	TRBV30	TGTGCCTGGATGGGACTAGCGGGAGACTACAATGAGCAGTTCTTC	CAWMGLAGDYNEQFF
-	TRBJ1-2	-	TRBV2	TGTGCCAGCAGTGATGGGTTTTCGTATGGCTACACCTTC	CASSDGFSYGYTF
-	TRBJ2-1	-	TRBV5-6	TGTGCCAGCAGCTTGGGGCGGAACAATGAGCAGTTCTTC	CASSLGRNNEQFF
TRBD1	TRBJ1-2	-	TRBV4-1	TGCGCCAGCAGCCAAGATGGAGACAGGGGTCGTGGCTACACCTTC	CASSQDGDRGRGYTF
-	TRBJ2-3	-	TRBV19	TGTGCCAGTAGTACCGGGATAATTTGGGGCACAGATACGCAGTATTTT	CASSTGIIWGTDTQYF
-	TRBJ2-3	-	TRBV27	TGTGCCAGCCGGGACCTTGTGCTGGGTACGCAGTATTTT	CASRDLVLGTQYF
-	TRBJ1-1	-	TRBV5-1	TGCGCCAGCAGCCTAGGGACGGTAAACACTGAAGCTTTCTTT	CASSLGTVNTEAFF
-	TRBJ1-1	-	TRBV30	TGTGCCTGGAGTGGGGGCCGTTTGGGTGAAGCTTTCTTT	CAWSGGRLGEAFF
TRBD2	TRBJ2-7	-	TRBV13	TGTGCCAGCAGCTTTGGGTCAGGGACTAGCGGTTACGAGCAGTACTTC	CASSFGSGTSGYEQYF
-	TRBJ1-1	-	TRBV10-2	TGCGCCAGCAGTGACACACTTACGGGCACTGAAGCTTTCTTT	CASSDTLTGTEAFF
-	TRBJ1-5	-	TRBV28	TGTGCCAGCAGTTTAACGGAGTATAGCAATCAGCCCCAGCATTTT	CASSLTEYSNQPQHF
TRBD2	TRBJ2-5	-	TRBV7-6	TGTGCCAGCAGCTTAGCGGGGACTAGCGGGCGAGAGACCCAGTACTTC	CASSLAGTSGRETQYF
-	TRBJ1-1	-	TRBV30	TGTGCCTGGAATCCCCAGGGCAACACTGAAGCTTTCTTT	CAWNPQGNTEAFF
-	TRBJ2-3	-	TRBV29-1	TGCAGCGTTGAAGCAGTCGGGGCGGGAGATACGCAGTATTTT	CSVEAVGAGDTQYF
-	TRBJ2-1	-	TRBV11-3	TGTGCCAGCAGCTGGGACGGCTATGAGCAGTTCTTC	CASSWDGYEQFF
TRBD2	TRBJ2-1	once	TRBV7-6	TGTGCGACCTCTAGCGGATACAACAATGAGCAGTTCTTC	CATSSGYNNEQFF
-	TRBJ2-3	-	TRBV7-9	TGTGCCAGCAGCAATAGCGGCTTCACAGATACGCAGTATTTT	CASSNSGFTDTQYF
TRBD2	TRBJ2-1	-	TRBV19	TGTGCCAGTAGTATTTGGGTGACTAGCGGAGGCTCCTACAATGAGCAGTTCTTC	CASSIWVTSGGSYNEQFF